Below are 10 T cell receptor beta chains sequenced from a single sample in a study of identical twins. TCRdb called the 5' RACE reads again in MiXCR, with one record for every CDR3 protein. The sample comprises some 1,700,000 distinct CDR3 sequences, 25% to 35% of which are singletons, and approximately 0.25% rests with the top ten. Sequencing input: cord blood. These receptors originate from a newborn girl in good health.

The chain couples TRBV28 to TRBJ2-1; possibly TRBD2 for D (5 bases). V lost 7 bases and J 8 bases, leaving 18 bases between the germline ends. This CDR3 has 14 amino acids. Germline V gene sequence: CDR1 MDHEN, CDR2 SYDVKM. CDR3 residues: CASKMPGESDEQFF. The CDR3, as DNA: TGTGCCAGCAAAATGCCCGGGGAGTCGGATGAGCAGTTCTTC.

V usage is TRBV20-1 and J usage is TRBJ2-1; 8 positions agree with TRBD2. The end of the DNA aligns better with TRBJ2-7, so the J call may be wrong. This CDR3 is 18 amino acids long. Germline V gene sequence: CDR1 DFQATT, CDR2 SNEGSKA (reference sequence). In DNA, the CDR3 is TGCAGTGCTAGAATCCTAGCGGGCTTGGGAATCTCCTACAATGAGCAGTACTTC. Its translation is CSARILAGLGISYNEQYF.

The CDR3 loop is CASSPGAIANEQFF. DNA of the CDR3: TGTGCCAGCTCACCAGGTGCTATCGCTAATGAGCAGTTCTTC. This sequence joins TRBV18 and TRBJ2-1; D is undetermined. The CDR3 is made up of 14 amino acids. Germline CDR1 is KGHSH and CDR2 is LQKENI. V was trimmed by 2 bases and J by 7 bases, leaving 12 bases between them.

This clonotype has a handful of counts. CDR3 bases: TGTGCCAGCAGCTGGACCGGGACTAGCGACACCGGGGAGCTGTTTTTT. Amino acid sequence: CASSWTGTSDTGELFF. The chain is built from TRBV5-6 and TRBJ2-2, with 10 bases that match TRBD2. Germline loops: CDR1 SGHDT, CDR2 YYEEEE. V lost 3 bases and J lost 3; bases outside the gene matches: 5. The CDR3 loop spans 16 amino acids.

This chain connects TRBV19 to TRBJ2-7; 7 bases line up with TRBD1. Germline loops: CDR1 LNHDA, CDR2 SQIVND (reference sequence). The CDR3 runs 12 residues. Trimming took 10 bases from V and 6 from J; bases not matched to a gene: 9. The chain's CDR3 is CATTDRTREQYF. CDR3 in DNA: TGTGCCACTACGGACAGGACACGCGAGCAGTACTTC.

This clonotype has only a few counts. The J gene is TRBJ1-2, the V gene TRBV2; TRBD1 is a possible D gene (5 bases). V dropped 5 bases and J dropped 4 bases, with 17 bases sitting between them. This CDR3 has 15 residues. Germline loops: CDR1 SNHLY, CDR2 FYNNEI. CDR3 DNA sequence: TGTGCCAGCAGTCCACGCCTGGACATGGTCTATGGCTACACCTTC. This codes for CASSPRLDMVYGYTF.

In its sample, this clonotype was seen a few times. The chain carries TRBV10-3 and TRBJ2-3; 9 positions agree with TRBD1. V dropped 6 bases and J dropped 0; count of bases not matched to a gene: 4. Germline CDR1 reads ENHRY; CDR2 reads SYGVKD. CDR3 size: 15 residues. The CDR3 loop reads CAISYRGRSTDTQYF. CDR3 DNA sequence: TGTGCCATCAGCTACAGGGGGCGCAGCACAGATACGCAGTATTTT.

The rearrangement uses TRBV27 and TRBJ2-7; TRBD2 matches 10 bases. The germline V gene has CDR1 MNHEY and CDR2 SMNVEV (reference sequence). J gave up 4 bases and V 4 bases, and 10 bases lay outside the gene matches. The CDR3 is 16 amino acids. The CDR3 bases are TGTGCCAGCAGTTGGCTATCTAGCGGGAGAAAATACGAGCAGTACTTC. This encodes CASSWLSSGRKYEQYF.

The chain recombines TRBV12-5 with TRBJ2-1; TRBD2 agrees at 11 bases. The germline CDR1 and CDR2 sequences are LGHNT and FRNRAP. V shed 5 bases and J 9 bases; nucleotides not matched to a gene: 12. The CDR3 loop spans 16 amino acids. The CDR3 sequence: CASGARLAGSLSEQFF. The CDR3 DNA reads as TGTGCTAGTGGTGCCAGACTAGCGGGAAGCTTAAGTGAGCAGTTCTTC.

The chain carries TRBV20-1 and TRBJ2-3; D is uncertain. This CDR3 is 13 amino acids long. V lost 5 bases, J lost 3 bases, and 12 bases lay in between. Looked up from germline, CDR1 is DFQATT and CDR2 is SNEGSKA (reference sequence). The CDR3 loop reads CSAPTTATDTQYF. The CDR3 DNA sequence: TGCAGTGCTCCCACCACGGCAACAGATACGCAGTATTTT.